The rows below give T cell receptor beta chains drawn from one sample of a study of CD8 T cells in Susac syndrome. From the immunoSEQ multiplex PCR reads, TCRdb called clonotypes with MiXCR, one entry per CDR3 protein. The sample contains 200,000 or so distinct CDR3 sequences, nearly 95% of which appear only once. Input material: CD4+ T cells from PBMCs. These receptors were obtained from a human donor with multiple sclerosis. CDR3s include the opening cysteine and the closing phenylalanine or tryptophan. The D gene is left open where the match is weak. For some rows the clone size is stated as once, few or many, or as a class when expanded; others skip it.

CDR3,DNA,size,J,V,D
CASSPRSPGDEQFF,TGTGCCAGCAGTCCAAGGTCCCCTGGGGATGAGCAGTTCTTC,NA,TRBJ2-1,TRBV7-9,NA
CASSPGGHKIYEQYF,TGTGCCAGCAGCCCCGGGGGACACAAAATTTACGAGCAGTACTTC,NA,TRBJ2-7,TRBV3-1,NA
CASSPGAWGETQYF,TGTGCCAGCTCACCAGGTGCATGGGGTGAGACCCAGTACTTC,NA,TRBJ2-5,TRBV18,NA
CSATDRAAEPQHF,TGCAGTGCTACTGACAGGGCCGCGGAGCCCCAGCATTTT,NA,TRBJ1-5,TRBV20-1,TRBD1
CASSQRGFNEGSTEAFF,TGCGCCAGCAGCCAAAGGGGGTTTAATGAGGGGAGCACTGAAGCTTTCTTT,NA,TRBJ1-1,TRBV4-1,NA
CASSLGGGSNSPLHF,TGTGCCAGCAGCTTAGGAGGGGGTTCAAATTCACCCCTCCACTTT,once,TRBJ1-6,TRBV12-3/TRBV12-4,NA
CASSPGVDEKLFF,TGTGCCAGCTCACCAGGGGTCGATGAAAAACTGTTTTTT,NA,TRBJ1-4,TRBV18,NA
CASSLAAAFPYEQYF,TGCGCCAGCAGCTTGGCGGCAGCGTTTCCCTACGAGCAGTACTTC,NA,TRBJ2-7,TRBV5-1,NA
CASSFTGELGTIYF,TGCGCCAGCAGCTTCACGGGAGAGTTAGGCACCATATATTTT,NA,TRBJ1-3,TRBV5-1,NA
CASSHGREPSSEQFF,TGTGCCAGCAGCCACGGACGGGAGCCTTCGTCTGAGCAGTTCTTC,NA,TRBJ2-1,TRBV3-1,NA
CAWSVGPRNTGELFF,TGTGCCTGGAGTGTTGGTCCTAGGAACACCGGGGAGCTGTTTTTT,NA,TRBJ2-2,TRBV30,NA
CASSSSGVAQETQYF,TGTGCTAGCAGCTCTAGCGGGGTGGCCCAAGAGACCCAGTACTTC,once,TRBJ2-5,TRBV7-7,TRBD2
CASSHSLDRVNTEAFF,TGTGCCAGCAGTCACTCTCTCGACAGGGTGAACACTGAAGCTTTCTTT,NA,TRBJ1-1,TRBV27,TRBD1
CASSSGQGNTGELFF,TGTGCCAGCAGCTCGGGACAGGGGAACACCGGGGAGCTGTTTTTT,NA,TRBJ2-2,TRBV7-9,TRBD1
CSARVLAGGGSYNEQFF,TGCAGTGCTAGAGTACTAGCGGGAGGCGGTTCCTACAATGAGCAGTTCTTC,NA,TRBJ2-1,TRBV20-1,TRBD2
CASSLGISTGELFF,TGTGCCAGCAGTTTGGGCATTTCCACCGGGGAGCTGTTTTTT,NA,TRBJ2-2,TRBV12-3/TRBV12-4,NA
CASTGRRNTQYF,TGTGCCAGCACCGGGAGGAGGAATACGCAGTATTTT,NA,TRBJ2-3,TRBV6-2/TRBV6-3,TRBD2